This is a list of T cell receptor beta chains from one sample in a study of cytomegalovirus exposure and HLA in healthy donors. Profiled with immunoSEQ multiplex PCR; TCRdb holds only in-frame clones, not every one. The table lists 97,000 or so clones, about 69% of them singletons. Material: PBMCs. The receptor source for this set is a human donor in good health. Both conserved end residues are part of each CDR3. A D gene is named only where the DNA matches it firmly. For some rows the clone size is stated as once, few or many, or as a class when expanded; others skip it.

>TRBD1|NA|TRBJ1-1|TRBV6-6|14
CASSRGQMNTEAFF
TGTGCCAGCAGTAGGGGACAGATGAACACTGAAGCTTTCTTT
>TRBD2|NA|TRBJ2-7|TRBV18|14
CASSPGTSFSEQYF
TGTGCCAGCTCACCCGGGACTAGTTTTAGCGAGCAGTACTTC
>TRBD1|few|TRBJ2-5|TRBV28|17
CASSLEEPGQTGETQYF
TGTGCCAGCAGTTTAGAAGAACCGGGACAGACAGGGGAGACCCAGTACTTC
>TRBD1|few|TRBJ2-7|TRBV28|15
CASSPTRDRAYEQYF
TGTGCCAGCAGTCCTACCCGGGACAGGGCCTACGAGCAGTACTTC
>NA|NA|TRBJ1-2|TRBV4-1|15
CASSQGLKKGYGYTF
TGCGCCAGCAGCCAAGGACTCAAAAAGGGGTATGGCTACACCTTC
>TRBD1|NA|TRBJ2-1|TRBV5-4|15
CASSLKTGARNEQFF
TGTGCCAGCAGCTTGAAGACAGGGGCTCGGAATGAGCAGTTCTTC
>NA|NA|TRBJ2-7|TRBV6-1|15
CASSRTRVGRYEQYF
TGTGCCAGCAGCCGAACTAGGGTAGGAAGATACGAGCAGTACTTC
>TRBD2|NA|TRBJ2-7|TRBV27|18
CASSQGLAGSAGAYEQYF
TGTGCCAGCAGTCAGGGACTAGCGGGATCCGCAGGAGCCTACGAGCAGTACTTC
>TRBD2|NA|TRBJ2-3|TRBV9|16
CASSPQGSGRADTQYF
TGTGCCAGCAGCCCGCAGGGTAGCGGGAGGGCAGATACGCAGTATTTT
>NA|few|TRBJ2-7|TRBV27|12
CASSLTGYEQYF
TGTGCCAGCAGTTTGACAGGCTACGAGCAGTACTTC
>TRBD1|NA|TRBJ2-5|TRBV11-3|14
CASSRDRGTETQYF
TGTGCCAGCAGCCGGGACAGGGGAACCGAGACCCAGTACTTC
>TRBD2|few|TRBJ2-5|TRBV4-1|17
CASSQDMLAGAVKTQYF
TGCGCCAGCAGCCAAGATATGCTAGCGGGAGCGGTAAAGACCCAGTACTTC
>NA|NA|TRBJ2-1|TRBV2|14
CASSVLTETNEQFF
TGTGCCAGCAGTGTTCTAACAGAAACCAATGAGCAGTTCTTC
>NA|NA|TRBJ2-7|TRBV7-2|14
CASSLWRGPYEQYF
TGTGCCAGCAGCTTATGGCGGGGACCCTACGAGCAGTACTTC
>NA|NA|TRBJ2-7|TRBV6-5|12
CASSNPGCEQYF
TGTGCCAGCAGCAACCCAGGGTGCGAGCAGTACTTC
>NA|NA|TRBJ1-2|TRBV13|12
CASSLARDGYTF
TGTGCCAGCAGCTTAGCCAGGGATGGCTACACCTTC
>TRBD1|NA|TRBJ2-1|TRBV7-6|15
CASREDRGPYNEQFF
TGTGCCAGCAGGGAGGACAGGGGGCCTTACAATGAGCAGTTCTTC
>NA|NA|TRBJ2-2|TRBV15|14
CATSRSSAAGELFF
TGTGCCACCAGCAGAAGCAGTGCGGCCGGGGAGCTGTTTTTT
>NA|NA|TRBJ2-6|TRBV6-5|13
CASAGAGANVLTF
TGTGCCAGCGCCGGGGCTGGGGCCAACGTCCTGACTTTC
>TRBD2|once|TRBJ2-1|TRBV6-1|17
CASSESTSGVRGDEQFF
TGTGCCAGCAGTGAGTCGACTAGCGGAGTAAGGGGGGATGAGCAGTTCTTC
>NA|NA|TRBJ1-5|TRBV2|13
CASSRGRDQPQHF
TGTGCCAGCAGCAGGGGTCGGGATCAGCCCCAGCATTTT
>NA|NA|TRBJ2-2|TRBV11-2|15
CASSLGRQNTGELFF
TGTGCCAGCAGCTTAGGACGACAGAACACCGGGGAGCTGTTTTTT
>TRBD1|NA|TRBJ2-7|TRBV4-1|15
CASSQVSGTEYEQYF
TGCGCCAGCAGCCAAGTTTCCGGGACAGAATACGAGCAGTACTTC
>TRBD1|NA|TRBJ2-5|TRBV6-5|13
CASRTGNQETQYF
TGTGCCAGCAGGACAGGGAACCAAGAGACCCAGTACTTC
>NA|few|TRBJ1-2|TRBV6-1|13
CASSLDKGYGYTF
TGTGCCAGCAGTCTTGACAAAGGCTATGGCTACACCTTC
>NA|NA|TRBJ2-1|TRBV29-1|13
CSVELAGRIEQFF
TGCAGCGTTGAACTAGCAGGACGCATTGAGCAGTTCTTC
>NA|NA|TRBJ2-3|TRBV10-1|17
CASSEGGASTSTDTQYF
TGCGCCAGCAGTGAGGGAGGAGCGAGTACTAGCACAGATACGCAGTATTTT
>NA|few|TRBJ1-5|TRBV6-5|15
CASSAGGGLNQPQHF
TGTGCCAGCAGCGCCGGGGGTGGATTAAATCAGCCCCAGCATTTT
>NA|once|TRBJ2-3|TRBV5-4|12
CASSSRTDTQYF
TGTGCCAGCAGCTCTCGCACAGATACGCAGTATTTT
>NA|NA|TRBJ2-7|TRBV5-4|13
CASSLGHSYEQYF
TGTGCCAGCAGTTTGGGCCACTCCTACGAGCAGTACTTC
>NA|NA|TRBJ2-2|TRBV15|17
CATSRDEVGRAAGELFF
TGTGCCACCAGCAGAGATGAAGTGGGCAGGGCCGCCGGGGAGCTGTTTTTT
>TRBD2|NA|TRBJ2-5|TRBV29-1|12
CSVERGRETQYF
TGCAGCGTTGAACGCGGGAGAGAGACCCAGTACTTC
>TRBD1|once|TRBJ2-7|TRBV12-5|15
CASGFGDRLLVEQYF
TGTGCTAGTGGTTTCGGGGACAGGCTGCTCGTCGAGCAGTACTTC
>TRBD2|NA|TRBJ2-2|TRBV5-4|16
CASTRLLAGNTGELFF
TGTGCCAGCACCCGGCTACTAGCGGGAAACACCGGGGAGCTGTTTTTT
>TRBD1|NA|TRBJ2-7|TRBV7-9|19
CASSLPDPLDRSYSYEQYF
TGTGCCAGCAGCTTACCGGACCCCTTGGACAGGTCCTACTCCTACGAGCAGTACTTC
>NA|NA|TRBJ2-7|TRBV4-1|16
CASSQDRDTTTYEQYF
TGCGCCAGCAGCCAAGATCGGGACACAACCACCTACGAGCAGTACTTC
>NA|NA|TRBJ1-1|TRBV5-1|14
CASSLQGMNTEAFF
TGCGCCAGCAGCTTGCAGGGCATGAACACTGAAGCTTTCTTT
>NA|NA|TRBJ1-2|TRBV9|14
CASSVAGREVGYTF
TGTGCCAGCAGCGTAGCGGGGAGGGAAGTTGGCTACACCTTC
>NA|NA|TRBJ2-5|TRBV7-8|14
CASSLGDGEETQYF
TGTGCCAGCAGCTTAGGAGATGGTGAAGAGACCCAGTACTTC
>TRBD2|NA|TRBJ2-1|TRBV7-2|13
CASGTSGRNEQFF
TGTGCCAGCGGGACTAGCGGGAGAAATGAGCAGTTCTTC
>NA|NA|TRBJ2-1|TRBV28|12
CASSDTPTGQFF
TGTGCCAGCAGTGATACTCCTACTGGGCAGTTCTTC
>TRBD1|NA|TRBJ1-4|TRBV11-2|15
CASSQSRGWGEKLFF
TGTGCCAGCAGCCAAAGCAGGGGGTGGGGTGAAAAACTGTTTTTT
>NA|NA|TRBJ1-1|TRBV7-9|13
CASSPEGNTEAFF
TGTGCCAGCAGCCCTGAGGGGAACACTGAAGCTTTCTTT
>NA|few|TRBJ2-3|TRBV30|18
CAWSFGGPNPSSTDTQYF
TGTGCCTGGAGTTTCGGCGGGCCCAATCCTAGTAGCACAGATACGCAGTATTTT
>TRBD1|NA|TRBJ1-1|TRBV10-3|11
CAIRDRVEAFF
TGTGCCATCAGGGACAGGGTGGAAGCTTTCTTT
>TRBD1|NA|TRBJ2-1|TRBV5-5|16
CASSPGQGALYNEQFF
TGTGCCAGCAGCCCGGGACAGGGGGCTCTCTACAATGAGCAGTTCTTC
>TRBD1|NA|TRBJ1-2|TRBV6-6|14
CASSTGQGNYGYTF
TGTGCCAGCAGTACCGGACAGGGCAACTATGGCTACACCTTC
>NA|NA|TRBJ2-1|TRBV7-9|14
CASSLSEEGFEQFF
TGTGCCAGCAGCTTATCGGAAGAGGGATTTGAGCAGTTCTTC
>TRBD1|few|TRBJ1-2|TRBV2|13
CASSFDRGYGYTF
TGTGCCAGCAGTTTTGACAGGGGCTATGGCTACACCTTC
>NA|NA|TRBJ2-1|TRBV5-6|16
CASSLAGGGSGNEQFF
TGTGCCAGCAGCTTGGCCGGAGGGGGCAGTGGCAATGAGCAGTTCTTC
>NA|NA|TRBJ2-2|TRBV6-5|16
CASSYQGHSRTGELFF
TGTGCCAGCAGTTACCAGGGACACTCAAGGACCGGGGAGCTGTTTTTT
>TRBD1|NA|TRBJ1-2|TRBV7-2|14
CASSASGGYSGYTF
TGTGCCAGCAGCGCCTCAGGGGGTTATAGTGGCTACACCTTC
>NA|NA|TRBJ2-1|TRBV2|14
CASSGTVSRGEQFF
TGTGCCAGCAGTGGGACAGTGAGTCGGGGTGAGCAGTTCTTC
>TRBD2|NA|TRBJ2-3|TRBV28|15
CASSFGLAVTDTQYF
TGTGCCAGCAGTTTTGGGCTAGCGGTCACAGATACGCAGTATTTT
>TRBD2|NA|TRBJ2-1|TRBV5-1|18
CASSPGFQTSGSNNEQFF
TGCGCCAGCAGTCCGGGGTTTCAGACTAGCGGGAGTAACAATGAGCAGTTCTTC
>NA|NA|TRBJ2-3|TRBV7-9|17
CASSLGDLGRSTDTQYF
TGTGCCAGCAGCTTAGGGGACTTGGGGCGAAGCACAGATACGCAGTATTTT
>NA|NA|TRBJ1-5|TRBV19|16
CASNHELRRGGQPQHF
TGTGCCAGTAACCACGAGTTGAGAAGGGGAGGCCAGCCCCAGCATTTT